This T cell receptor (beta chain) was captured by sequencing in a study of blood T cells in healthy people across ages. The authors ran a second PCR of 7 to 11 cycles using a sample-barcoded 5' primer and a J-beta primer mix. Carrying 12 random nucleotides, a template-switch adaptor labeled each individual cDNA molecule. TCRdb ran MiXCR on the 5' RACE reads and lists one entry per CDR3 protein. The table has over 700,000 distinct CDR3 sequences, roughly 25% seen once. The CDR3 is 16 residues long. Trimming removed 4 bases from V and 6 bases from J, with 18 bases in between. This same sample was also part of a study on T cells of mothers and their children. This second study notes: The shaping of TCR recombination output by thymic selection is similar in related and unrelated pairs.

The rearrangement joins TRBV12-3 or TRBV12-4 to TRBJ2-2, with TRBD2 as a possible D gene (5 bases). Sequenced sample: blood. The sequence was collected from a boy under 18 in good health. CDR3: CASSSPARAEAGELFF. CDR3 in DNA: TGTGCCAGCAGTTCCCCGGCGAGAGCGGAGGCCGGGGAGCTGTTTTTT.